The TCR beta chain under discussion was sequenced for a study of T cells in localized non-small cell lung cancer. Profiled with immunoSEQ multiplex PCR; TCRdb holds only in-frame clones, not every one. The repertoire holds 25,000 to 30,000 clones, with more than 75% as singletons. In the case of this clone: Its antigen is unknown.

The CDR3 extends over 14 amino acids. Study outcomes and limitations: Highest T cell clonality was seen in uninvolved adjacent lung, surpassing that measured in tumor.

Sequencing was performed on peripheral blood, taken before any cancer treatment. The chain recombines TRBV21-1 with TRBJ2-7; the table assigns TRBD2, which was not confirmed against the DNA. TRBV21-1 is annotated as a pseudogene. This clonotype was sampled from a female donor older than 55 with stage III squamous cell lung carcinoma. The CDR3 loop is CASSKGRTAYEQYF. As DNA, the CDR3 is TGTGCCAGCAGCAAAGGGCGGACTGCCTACGAGCAGTACTTC.